The present TCR beta chain was sequenced within a study of blood T cell repertoires in COVID-19. Trimming at V came to 3 bases and at J to 0 bases, leaving 8 bases not matched to a gene. The germline V gene has CDR1 SEHNR and CDR2 FQNEAQ (reference sequence). The CDR3 totals 17 residues. Per the authors' pipeline: How many nucleated cells were present was estimated from reference gene primer amplification. The data were produced by immunoSEQ multiplex PCR, yet TCRdb's version contains in-frame clones alone and is incomplete. V and J calls and clone size are given by that table; D and trimming were obtained from the DNA. There are some 180,000 clones in the sample; roughly 86% occur only once, and 2.5% to 3% lies in the top ten.

This chain uses TRBV7-9 with TRBJ2-1; TRBD2 matches at 7 bases. Sample: peripheral blood. This sequence originates from a woman older than 75 with COVID-19, enrolled during active disease. CDR3: CASSLVAGVSSYNEQFF. The CDR3 nucleotides are TGTGCCAGCAGCTTGGTTGCGGGGGTCAGCTCCTACAATGAGCAGTTCTTC.